This T cell receptor (beta chain) comes out of a study of siplizumab effects on memory and regulatory T cells. The method was immunoSEQ multiplex PCR; TCRdb's version includes in-frame clones alone and lacks a portion of them. The sample records more than 90,000 clones, 85% to 95% being singletons. The sample was non-Treg CD4+ T cells sorted from blood. The TCR originated in a human donor in good health.

The CDR3 spells CATRHGGSYNEQFF. The CDR3 region has the DNA TGTGCCACCAGACACGGGGGTTCCTACAATGAGCAGTTCTTC. The chain has TRBV19 and TRBJ2-1; TRBD2 is a possible D gene (6 bases). CDR1 is LNHDA and CDR2 is SQIVND in the germline V gene (reference sequence). The CDR3 covers 14 residues. Trimming left V 10 bases short and J 1 base short, with 14 bases between.